The following is a TCR beta chain sequence with its context. What it recognizes is unknown. This entry is derived from a study of T-cell reconstitution after alpha-beta-depleted transplantation in children. Study observations and caveats: T-cell numbers and diversity one year post-transplant derived largely from freshly generated T cells. It was reported that alpha-beta T cells came from several hundred expanded graft clones (about two months after transplant). Certain patients had high TCRbeta diversity at day 60, and it came from recipient T cells and thymic progenitors that survived.

This CDR3 region has 16 residues. V trimming: 0 bases; J trimming: 1 base; junction bases outside the gene matches: 7. Germline values: CDR1 SGHRS, CDR2 YFSETQ. The TCRbeta library was prepared with unique molecular identifiers. MiXCR, run by TCRdb on the PCR reads, gives a single entry per CDR3 protein. The sample carries approximately 230,000 distinct CDR3 sequences, under 30% recorded once. The sample in question was PBMCs, obtained before TCRalphabeta/CD19-depleted stem cell transplant. The TCR comes from a girl aged 2-10 years with Fanconi anemia, due to receive a stem cell transplant. This chain uses TRBV5-1 with TRBJ2-7; 7 nucleotides match TRBD1. The CDR3 is CASSLARQGKSYEQYF. The DNA of the CDR3 is TGCGCCAGCAGCTTGGCCCGACAGGGCAAGTCCTACGAGCAGTACTTC.